These 12 T cell receptor beta chains came from one sample sequenced in a study of blood T cell repertoires in COVID-19. Measured with immunoSEQ multiplex PCR; TCRdb has only the in-frame clones, and not every one. The data hold around 200,000 clones, with under 85% observed a single time. The sequenced sample was peripheral blood. These receptors were obtained from a woman of 80 years or more with acute or convalescent COVID-19.

This clone was found a few times. The rearrangement uses TRBV27 and TRBJ1-1; TRBD1 agrees at 7 bases. V lost 3 bases, J lost 2 bases, and 9 bases stayed unmatched. The germline gives CDR1 MNHEY, CDR2 SMNVEV (reference sequence). This CDR3 contains 16 residues. As DNA, the CDR3 is TGTGCCAGCAGTTTGAGGGGGCAGAAGGGAAACACTGAAGCTTTCTTT. As protein: CASSLRGQKGNTEAFF.

CDR3 loop: CASSLGPLRGREYNEQFF. As DNA, the CDR3 is TGTGCCAGCAGCTTAGGACCCCTGAGGGGGCGGGAATACAATGAGCAGTTCTTC. The chain couples TRBV7-6 to TRBJ2-1, with TRBD1 as a possible D gene (7 bases). The germline V gene encodes CDR1 SGHVS and CDR2 FNYEAQ. CDR3 length: 18 amino acids. V was trimmed by 1 base and J by 4 bases, leaving 20 bases between them.

The chain combines TRBV30 with TRBJ1-2, with 11 positions matching TRBD1. The ends lost 2 bases at V and 8 bases at J; junction bases unmatched: 7. The CDR3 sequence is 14 residues long. Germline V gene lookup returns CDR1 GTSNPN and CDR2 SVGIG (reference sequence). The CDR3 bases are TGTGCCTGGAGTCACGGACAGGGGGCGGTGGGCTACACCTTC. It is translated as CAWSHGQGAVGYTF.

This clone was counted once. The J gene is TRBJ1-1, the V gene TRBV6-5; 7 nucleotides match TRBD1. J gave up 7 bases and V 6 bases, and 8 bases lay outside the gene matches. This CDR3 contains 13 residues. In germline, CDR1 is MNHEY, CDR2 SVGAGI. The CDR3 loop reads CASRYTGEFEAFF. In DNA form, the CDR3 reads TGTGCCAGCAGGTACACAGGGGAATTTGAAGCTTTCTTT.

Only a few counts were recorded for this clone. This chain joins TRBV5-1 and TRBJ1-2; TRBD1 matches at 11 bases. This CDR3 region has 14 residues. V gave up 0 bases and J gave up 7 bases; unmatched junction bases: 2. Germline values: CDR1 SGHRS, CDR2 YFSETQ. The CDR3 spells CASSLAGQGGGYTF. The DNA of the CDR3 is TGCGCCAGCAGCTTGGCGGGACAGGGGGGTGGCTACACCTTC. The whole variable domain, remainder taken from reference TRBV5-1 and TRBJ1-2, is KAGVTQTPRYLIKTRGQQVTLSCSPISGHRSVSWYQQTPGQGLQFLFEYFSETQRNKGNFPGRFSGRQFSNSRSEMNVSTLELGDSALYLCASSLAGQGGGYTFGSGTRLTVV.

The sample holds a few counts of this clone. This chain links TRBV19 with TRBJ2-6; D might be TRBD2 (6 bases). CDR3 length: 14 amino acids. The V gene's germline CDR1 is LNHDA and CDR2 SQIVND (reference sequence). V lost 7 bases and J lost 2, with 9 bases in between. CDR3: CASTTGAGANVLTF. In DNA, the CDR3 is TGTGCCAGTACAACGGGGGCTGGGGCCAACGTCCTGACTTTC.

The rearrangement uses TRBV24-1 and TRBJ1-2; D remains ambiguous. Looked up from germline, CDR1 is KGHDR and CDR2 is SFDVKD. The CDR3 covers 12 residues. Trimming took 0 bases from V and 14 from J, leaving 12 bases between them. CDR3 DNA: TGTGCCACCAGTGATTTGAGGCAGGCTGGTACCTTC. This translates into CATSDLRQAGTF.

The chain couples TRBV6-1 to TRBJ1-5; D not certain. Trimming took off 3 bases at V and 0 bases at J, with 6 bases between the two ends. This CDR3 has 14 amino acids. CDR1 and CDR2 from the germline V gene are MNHNS and SASEGT. CDR3 coding DNA: TGTGCCAGCAGTGACAGTTATAGCAATCAGCCCCAGCATTTT. It yields the protein CASSDSYSNQPQHF.

The rearrangement uses TRBV4-3 and TRBJ2-3; 7 nucleotides line up with TRBD2. The CDR3 spans 15 residues. Germline V gene data show CDR1 as LGHNA and CDR2 as YSLEER. Unmatched junction bases numbered 12, after V lost 4 bases and J lost 8 bases. CDR3 DNA: TGCGCCAGCAGCCCAGACGGCGGGGGATGGGGTACGCAGTATTTT. The encoded protein is CASSPDGGGWGTQYF.

This sequence joins TRBV11-3 and TRBJ2-3; the match to TRBD2 covers 9 bases. The CDR3 has 17 residues. The germline gives CDR1 SGHNT, CDR2 YENEEA. J lost 3 bases, V lost 0 bases, and 7 bases had no gene match. CDR3 sequence: CASSLDGREGRTDTQYF. In DNA form, the CDR3 reads TGTGCCAGCAGCTTAGATGGGCGGGAGGGCCGAACAGATACGCAGTATTTT.

The gene calls are TRBV9 and TRBJ2-4, with a possible D match to TRBD2 (6 bases). V was shortened by 3 bases and J by 3 bases, with 13 bases between the two germline ends. Germline CDR1 and CDR2: SGDLS and YYNGEE. This CDR3 has 15 amino acids. This CDR3 is CASSALGGGKNIQYF. The CDR3 DNA follows: TGTGCCAGCAGCGCCCTTGGGGGAGGCAAAAACATTCAGTACTTC.

The rearrangement uses TRBV7-2 and TRBJ2-7, with 10 bases fitting TRBD2. The germline CDR1 and CDR2 sequences are SGHTA and FQGNSA. V lost 4 bases, J lost 2 bases, and 5 bases stayed unmatched. This CDR3 has 15 residues. Here the CDR3 reads CASSSGLAAPYEQYF. CDR3 DNA: TGTGCCAGCAGCTCTGGACTAGCGGCCCCCTACGAGCAGTACTTC.